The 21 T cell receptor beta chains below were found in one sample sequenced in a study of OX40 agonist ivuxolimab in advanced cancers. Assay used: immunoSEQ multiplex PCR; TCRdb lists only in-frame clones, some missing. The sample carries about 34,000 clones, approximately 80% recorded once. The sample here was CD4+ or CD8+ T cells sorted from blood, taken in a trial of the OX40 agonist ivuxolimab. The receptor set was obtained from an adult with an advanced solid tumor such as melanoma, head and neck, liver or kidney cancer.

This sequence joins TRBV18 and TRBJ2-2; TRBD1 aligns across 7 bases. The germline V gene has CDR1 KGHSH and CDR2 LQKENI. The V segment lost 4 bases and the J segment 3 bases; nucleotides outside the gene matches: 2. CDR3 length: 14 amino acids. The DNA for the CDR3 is TGTGCCAGCTCACGACAGGGCGACACCGGGGAGCTGTTTTTT. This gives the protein CASSRQGDTGELFF.

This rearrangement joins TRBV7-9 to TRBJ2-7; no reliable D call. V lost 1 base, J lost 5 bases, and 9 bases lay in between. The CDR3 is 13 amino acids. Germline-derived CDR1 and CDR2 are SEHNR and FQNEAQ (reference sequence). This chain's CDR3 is CASSLDEIHEQYF. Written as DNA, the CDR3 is TGTGCCAGCAGCTTAGACGAGATTCACGAGCAGTACTTC. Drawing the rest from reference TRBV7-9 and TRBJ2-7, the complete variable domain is DTGVSQNPRHKITKRGQNVTFRCDPISEHNRLYWYRQTLGQGPEFLTYFQNEAQLEKSRLLSDRFSAERPKGSFSTLEIQRTEQGDSAMYLCASSLDEIHEQYFGPGTRLTVT.

Here the CDR3 DNA reads TGTGCCAGCATTCAAGGGGGGACAAGCAATCAGCCCCAGCATTTT. It translates to CASIQGGTSNQPQHF. The chain joins TRBV28 to TRBJ1-5, with a possible D match to TRBD1 (6 bases). Trimming stripped 7 bases from V and 1 base from J, with 14 bases between. CDR3 size: 15 residues. Germline-derived CDR1 and CDR2 are MDHEN and SYDVKM.

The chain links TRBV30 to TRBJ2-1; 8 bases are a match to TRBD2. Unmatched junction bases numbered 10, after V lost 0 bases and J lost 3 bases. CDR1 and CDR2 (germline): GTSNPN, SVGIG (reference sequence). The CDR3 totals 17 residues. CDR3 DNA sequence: TGTGCCTGGAGTGTACGGGGGGGAGGTATTTACTACAATGAGCAGTTCTTC. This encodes CAWSVRGGGIYYNEQFF.

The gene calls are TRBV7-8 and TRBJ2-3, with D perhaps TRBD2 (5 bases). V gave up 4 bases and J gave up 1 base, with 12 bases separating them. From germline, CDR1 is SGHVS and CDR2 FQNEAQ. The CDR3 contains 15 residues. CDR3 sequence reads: CASSSRGRGTDTQYF. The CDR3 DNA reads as TGTGCCAGCAGCTCGCGAGGGCGGGGCACAGATACGCAGTATTTT. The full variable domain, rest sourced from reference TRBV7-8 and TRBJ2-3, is GAGVSQSPRYKVAKRGQDVALRCDPISGHVSLFWYQQALGQGPEFLTYFQNEAQLDKSGLPSDRFFAERPEGSVSTLKIQRTQQEDSAVYLCASSSRGRGTDTQYFGPGTRLTVL.

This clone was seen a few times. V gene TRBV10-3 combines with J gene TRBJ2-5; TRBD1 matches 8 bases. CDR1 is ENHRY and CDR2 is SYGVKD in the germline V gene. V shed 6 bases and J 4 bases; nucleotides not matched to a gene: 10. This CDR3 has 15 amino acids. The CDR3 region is CAIRPGGADRETQYF. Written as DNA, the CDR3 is TGTGCCATCAGGCCAGGGGGCGCGGACAGAGAGACCCAGTACTTC.

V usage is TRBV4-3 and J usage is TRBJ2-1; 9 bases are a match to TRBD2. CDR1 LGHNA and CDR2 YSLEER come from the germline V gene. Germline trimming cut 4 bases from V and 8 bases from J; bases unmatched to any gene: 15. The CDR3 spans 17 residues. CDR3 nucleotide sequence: TGCGCCAGCAGCCGGGGGCCGGGCGGGAGGGCCCTAGATGAGCAGTTCTTC. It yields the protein CASSRGPGGRALDEQFF.

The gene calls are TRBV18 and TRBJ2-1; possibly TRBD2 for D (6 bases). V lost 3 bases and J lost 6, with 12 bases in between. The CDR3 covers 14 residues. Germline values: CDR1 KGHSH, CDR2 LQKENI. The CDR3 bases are TGTGCCAGCTCACCGCACGTGGAGGGCAATGAGCAGTTCTTC. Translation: CASSPHVEGNEQFF.

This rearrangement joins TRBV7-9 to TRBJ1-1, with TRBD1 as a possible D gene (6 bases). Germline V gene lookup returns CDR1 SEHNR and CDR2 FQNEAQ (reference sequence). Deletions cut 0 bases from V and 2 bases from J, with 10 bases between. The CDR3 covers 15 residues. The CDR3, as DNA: TGTGCCAGCAGCTTAGCTGGGGGCCGAAACACTGAAGCTTTCTTT. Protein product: CASSLAGGRNTEAFF.

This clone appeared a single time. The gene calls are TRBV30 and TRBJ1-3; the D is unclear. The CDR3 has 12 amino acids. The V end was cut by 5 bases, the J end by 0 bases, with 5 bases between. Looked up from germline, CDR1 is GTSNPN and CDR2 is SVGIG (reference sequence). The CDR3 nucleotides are TGTGCCTGGGACTCCTCTGGAAACACCATATATTTT. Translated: CAWDSSGNTIYF.

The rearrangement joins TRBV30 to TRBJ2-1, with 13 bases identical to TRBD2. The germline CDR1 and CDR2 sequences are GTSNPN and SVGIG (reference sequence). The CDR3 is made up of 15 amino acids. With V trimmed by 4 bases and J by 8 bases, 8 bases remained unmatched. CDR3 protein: CAWKNGLAGVDEQFF. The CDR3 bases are TGTGCCTGGAAGAACGGACTAGCGGGAGTCGATGAGCAGTTCTTC. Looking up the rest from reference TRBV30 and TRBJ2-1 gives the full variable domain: SQTIHQWPATLVQPVGSPLSLECTVEGTSNPNLYWYRQAAGRGLQLLFYSVGIGQISSEVPQNLSASRPQDRQFILSSKKLLLSDSGFYLCAWKNGLAGVDEQFFGPGTRLTVL.

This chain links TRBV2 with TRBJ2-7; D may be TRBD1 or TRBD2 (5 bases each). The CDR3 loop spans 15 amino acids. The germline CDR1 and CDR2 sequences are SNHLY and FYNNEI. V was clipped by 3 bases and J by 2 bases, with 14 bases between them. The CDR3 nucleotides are TGTGCCAGCAGTGATCCCCGGGACGCAGCCTACGAGCAGTACTTC. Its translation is CASSDPRDAAYEQYF.

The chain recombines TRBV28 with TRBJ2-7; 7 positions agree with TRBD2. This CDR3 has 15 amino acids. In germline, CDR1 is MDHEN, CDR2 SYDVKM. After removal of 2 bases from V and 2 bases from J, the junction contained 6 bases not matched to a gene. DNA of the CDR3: TGTGCCAGCAGTTTACGGGGAGGGTTAGCCTACGAGCAGTACTTC. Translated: CASSLRGGLAYEQYF. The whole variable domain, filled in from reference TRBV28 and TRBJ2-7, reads DVKVTQSSRYLVKRTGEKVFLECVQDMDHENMFWYRQDPGLGLRLIYFSYDVKMKEKGDIPEGYSVSREKKERFSLILESASTNQTSMYLCASSLRGGLAYEQYFGPGTRLTVT.

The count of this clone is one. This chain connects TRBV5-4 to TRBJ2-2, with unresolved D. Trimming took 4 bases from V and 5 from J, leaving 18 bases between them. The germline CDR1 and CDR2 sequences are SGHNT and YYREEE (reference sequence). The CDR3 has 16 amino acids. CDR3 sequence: CASSLQQAPNTGELFF. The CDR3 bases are TGTGCCAGCAGCCTTCAGCAGGCCCCAAATACCGGGGAGCTGTTTTTT.

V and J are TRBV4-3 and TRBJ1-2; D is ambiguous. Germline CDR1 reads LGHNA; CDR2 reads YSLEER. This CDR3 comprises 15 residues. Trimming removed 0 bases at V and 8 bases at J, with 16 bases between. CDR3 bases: TGCGCCAGCAGCCAAGAAAGACCCGGTATAGGAGGCTACACCTTC. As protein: CASSQERPGIGGYTF.

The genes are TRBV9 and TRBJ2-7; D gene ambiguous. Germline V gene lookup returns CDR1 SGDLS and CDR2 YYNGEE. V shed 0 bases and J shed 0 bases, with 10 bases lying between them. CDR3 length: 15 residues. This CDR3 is CASSVVPENSYEQYF. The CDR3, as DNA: TGTGCCAGCAGCGTAGTCCCAGAGAACTCCTACGAGCAGTACTTC.

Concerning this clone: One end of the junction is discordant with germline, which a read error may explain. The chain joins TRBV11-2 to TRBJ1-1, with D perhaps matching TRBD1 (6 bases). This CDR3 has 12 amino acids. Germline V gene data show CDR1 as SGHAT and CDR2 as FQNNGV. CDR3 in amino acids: CASSDSVGTPGF. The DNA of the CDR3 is TGTGCCAGCAGCGACTCCGTCGGGACACCTGGTTTT.

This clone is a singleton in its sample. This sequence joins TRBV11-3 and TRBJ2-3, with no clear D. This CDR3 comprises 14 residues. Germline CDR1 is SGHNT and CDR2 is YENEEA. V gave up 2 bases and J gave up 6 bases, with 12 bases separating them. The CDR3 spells CASSLTSRTDTQYF. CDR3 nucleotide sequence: TGTGCCAGCAGCTTAACCTCACGTACCGATACGCAGTATTTT. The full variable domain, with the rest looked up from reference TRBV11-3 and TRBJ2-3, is EAGVVQSPRYKIIEKKQPVAFWCNPISGHNTLYWYLQNLGQGPELLIRYENEEAVDDSQLPKDRFSAERLKGVDSTLKIQPAELGDSAVYLCASSLTSRTDTQYFGPGTRLTVL.

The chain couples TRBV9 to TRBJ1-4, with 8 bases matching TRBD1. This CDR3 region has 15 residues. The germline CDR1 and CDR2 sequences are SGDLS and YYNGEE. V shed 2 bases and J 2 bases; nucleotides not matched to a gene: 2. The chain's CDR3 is CASSVRQGTNEKLFF. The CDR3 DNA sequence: TGTGCCAGCAGCGTCCGACAGGGGACTAATGAAAAACTGTTTTTT. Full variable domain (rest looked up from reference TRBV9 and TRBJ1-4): DSGVTQTPKHLITATGQRVTLRCSPRSGDLSVYWYQQSLDQGLQFLIQYYNGEERAKGNILERFSAQQFPDLHSELNLSSLELGDSALYFCASSVRQGTNEKLFFGSGTQLSVL.

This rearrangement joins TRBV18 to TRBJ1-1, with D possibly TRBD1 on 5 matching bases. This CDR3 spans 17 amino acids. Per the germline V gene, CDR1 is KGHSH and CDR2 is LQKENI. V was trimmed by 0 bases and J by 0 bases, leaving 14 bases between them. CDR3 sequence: CASSPPSGASMNTEAFF. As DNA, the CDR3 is TGTGCCAGCTCACCACCTTCCGGGGCTTCAATGAACACTGAAGCTTTCTTT. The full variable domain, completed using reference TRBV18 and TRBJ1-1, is NAGVMQNPRHLVRRRGQEARLRCSPMKGHSHVYWYRQLPEEGLKFMVYLQKENIIDESGMPKERFSAEFPKEGPSILRIQQVVRGDSAAYFCASSPPSGASMNTEAFFGQGTRLTVV.

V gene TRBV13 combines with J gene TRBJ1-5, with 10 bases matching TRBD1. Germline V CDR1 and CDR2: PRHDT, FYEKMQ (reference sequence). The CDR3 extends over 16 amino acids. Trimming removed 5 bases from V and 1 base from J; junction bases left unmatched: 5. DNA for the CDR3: TGTGCCAGCAGCCTAAGACAGGGGGCGAGCAATCAGCCCCAGCATTTT. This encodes CASSLRQGASNQPQHF. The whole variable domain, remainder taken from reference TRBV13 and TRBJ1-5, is AAGVIQSPRHLIKEKRETATLKCYPIPRHDTVYWYQQGPGQDPQFLISFYEKMQSDKGSIPDRFSAQQFSDYHSELNMSSLELGDSALYFCASSLRQGASNQPQHFGDGTRLSIL.